This entry concerns a single TCR beta chain. The sample belongs to a study of cytomegalovirus exposure and HLA in healthy donors. The CDR3 loop spans 15 amino acids. The germline CDR1 and CDR2 sequences are SGHAT and FQNNGV. Trimming took off 0 bases at V and 0 bases at J, with 8 bases between the two ends. With 60 Vbeta and 13 Jbeta primers, the PCR was carried out. Clones were read by immunoSEQ multiplex PCR, and TCRdb kept only the in-frame ones, dropping some. The sample records about 160,000 clones, around 74% being singletons. The rearrangement links TRBV11-2 to TRBJ1-1; TRBD1 is a possible D gene (5 bases). The sample comprised PBMCs. This receptor was taken from a woman in her 30s in good health and CMV-seronegative. The CDR3 is CASSLDAGLNTEAFF. CDR3 sequence (DNA): TGTGCCAGCAGCTTAGACGCAGGGTTGAACACTGAAGCTTTCTTT.